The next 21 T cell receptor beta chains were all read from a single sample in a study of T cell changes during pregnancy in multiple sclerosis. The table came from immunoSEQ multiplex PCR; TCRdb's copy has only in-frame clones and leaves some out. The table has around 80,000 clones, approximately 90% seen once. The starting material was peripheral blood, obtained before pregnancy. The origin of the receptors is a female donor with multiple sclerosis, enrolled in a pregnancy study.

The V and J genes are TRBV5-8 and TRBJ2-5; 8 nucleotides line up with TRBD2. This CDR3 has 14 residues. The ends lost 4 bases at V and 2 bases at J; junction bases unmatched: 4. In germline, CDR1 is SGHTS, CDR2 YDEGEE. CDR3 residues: CASSTGLGQETQYF. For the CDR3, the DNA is TGTGCCAGCAGCACGGGACTAGGGCAAGAGACCCAGTACTTC.

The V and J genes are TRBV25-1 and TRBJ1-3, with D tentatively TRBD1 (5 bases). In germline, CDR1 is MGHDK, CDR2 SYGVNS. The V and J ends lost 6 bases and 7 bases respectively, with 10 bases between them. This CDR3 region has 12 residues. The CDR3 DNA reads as TGTGCCAGCAGCAGCGGGGGGAACACCATATATTTT. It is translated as CASSSGGNTIYF. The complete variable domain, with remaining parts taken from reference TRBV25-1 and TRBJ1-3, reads EADIYQTPRYLVIGTGKKITLECSQTMGHDKMYWYQQDPGMELHLIHYSYGVNSTEKGDLSSESTVSRIRTEHFPLTLESARPSHTSQYLCASSSGGNTIYFGEGSWLTVV.

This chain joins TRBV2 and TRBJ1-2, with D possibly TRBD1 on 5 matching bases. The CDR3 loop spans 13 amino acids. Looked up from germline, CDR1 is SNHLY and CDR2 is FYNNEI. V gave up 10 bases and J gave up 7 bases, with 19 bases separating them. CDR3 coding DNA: TGTGCCACCAACCGGGGAGGGCAGGGTGGCTACACCTTC. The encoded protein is CATNRGGQGGYTF. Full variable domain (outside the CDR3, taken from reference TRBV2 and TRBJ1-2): EPEVTQTPSHQVTQMGQEVILRCVPISNHLYFYWYRQILGQKVEFLVSFYNNEISEKSEIFDDQFSVERPDGSNFTLKIRSTKLEDSAMYFCATNRGGQGGYTFGSGTRLTVV.

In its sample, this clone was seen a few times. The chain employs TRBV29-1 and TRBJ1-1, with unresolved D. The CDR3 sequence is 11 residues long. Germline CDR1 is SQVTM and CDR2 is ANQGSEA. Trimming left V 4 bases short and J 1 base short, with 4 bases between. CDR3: CSVVRNTEAFF. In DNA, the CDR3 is TGCAGCGTTGTGAGGAACACTGAAGCTTTCTTT.

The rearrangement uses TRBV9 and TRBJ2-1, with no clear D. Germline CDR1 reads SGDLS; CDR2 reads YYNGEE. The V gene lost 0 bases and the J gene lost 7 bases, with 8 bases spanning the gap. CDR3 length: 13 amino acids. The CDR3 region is CASSVASQNEQFF. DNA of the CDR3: TGTGCCAGCAGCGTAGCTTCCCAGAATGAGCAGTTCTTC.

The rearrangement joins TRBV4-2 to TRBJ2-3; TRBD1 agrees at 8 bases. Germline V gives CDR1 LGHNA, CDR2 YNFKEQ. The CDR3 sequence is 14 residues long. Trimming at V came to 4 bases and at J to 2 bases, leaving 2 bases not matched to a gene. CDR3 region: CASSPTGDTDTQYF. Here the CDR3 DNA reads TGTGCCAGCAGCCCGACAGGGGACACAGATACGCAGTATTTT.

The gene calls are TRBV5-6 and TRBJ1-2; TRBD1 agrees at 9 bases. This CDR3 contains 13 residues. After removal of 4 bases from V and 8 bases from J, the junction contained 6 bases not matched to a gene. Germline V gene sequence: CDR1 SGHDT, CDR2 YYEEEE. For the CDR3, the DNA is TGTGCCAGCAGCCTAACAGGGGGCGAGGGCTACACCTTC. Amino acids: CASSLTGGEGYTF. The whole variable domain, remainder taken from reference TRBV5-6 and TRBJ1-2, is DAGVTQSPTHLIKTRGQQVTLRCSPKSGHDTVSWYQQALGQGPQFIFQYYEEEERQRGNFPDRFSGHQFPNYSSELNVNALLLGDSALYLCASSLTGGEGYTFGSGTRLTVV.

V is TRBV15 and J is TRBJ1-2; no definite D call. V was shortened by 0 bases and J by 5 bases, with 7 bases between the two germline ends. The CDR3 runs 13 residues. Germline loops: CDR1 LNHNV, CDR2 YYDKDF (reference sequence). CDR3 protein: CATSRDQAYGYTF. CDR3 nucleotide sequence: TGTGCCACCAGCAGAGATCAGGCATATGGCTACACCTTC.

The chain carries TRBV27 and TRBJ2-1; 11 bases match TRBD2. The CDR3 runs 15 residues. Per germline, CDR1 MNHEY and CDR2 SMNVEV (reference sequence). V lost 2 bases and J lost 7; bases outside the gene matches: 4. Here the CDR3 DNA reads TGTGCCAGCAGTTTAGGAACTAGCGGGAGTAATGAGCAGTTCTTC. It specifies CASSLGTSGSNEQFF.

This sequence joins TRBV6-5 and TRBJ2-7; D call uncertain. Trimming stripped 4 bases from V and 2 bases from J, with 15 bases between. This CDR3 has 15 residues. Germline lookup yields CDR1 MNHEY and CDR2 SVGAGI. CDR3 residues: CASSFQVTFTYEQYF. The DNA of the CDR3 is TGTGCCAGCAGTTTCCAGGTGACCTTCACCTACGAGCAGTACTTC.

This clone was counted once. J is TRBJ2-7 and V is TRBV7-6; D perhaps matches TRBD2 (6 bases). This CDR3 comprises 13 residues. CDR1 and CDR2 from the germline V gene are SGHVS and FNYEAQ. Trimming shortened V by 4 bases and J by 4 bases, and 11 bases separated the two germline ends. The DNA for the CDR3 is TGTGCCAGCAGCTCCGGAGGGCCTTACGAGCAGTACTTC. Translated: CASSSGGPYEQYF.

The CDR3 here is CASSSSTGSANYGYTF. CDR3 nucleotides: TGTGCCAGCAGTTCCTCGACAGGGTCTGCTAACTATGGCTACACCTTC. This chain uses TRBV21-1 with TRBJ1-2; the listed D gene, TRBD1, was not tested against the DNA. TRBV21-1 is noted as a pseudogene. This CDR3 region has 16 residues.

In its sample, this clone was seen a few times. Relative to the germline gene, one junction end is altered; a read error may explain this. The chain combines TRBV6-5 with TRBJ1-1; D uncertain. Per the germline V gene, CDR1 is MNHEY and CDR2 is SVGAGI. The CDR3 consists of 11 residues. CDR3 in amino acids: CASSWRERIIF. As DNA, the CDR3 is TGTGCCAGCAGTTGGCGGGAACGGATCATCTTT.

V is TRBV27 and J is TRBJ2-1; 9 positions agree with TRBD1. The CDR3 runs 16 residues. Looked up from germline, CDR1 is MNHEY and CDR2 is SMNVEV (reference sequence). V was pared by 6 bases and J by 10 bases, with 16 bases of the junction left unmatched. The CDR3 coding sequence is TGTGCCAGCAGGGCCGGCCCGGGACAGGGTTTCGTGGAGCAGTTCTTC. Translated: CASRAGPGQGFVEQFF.

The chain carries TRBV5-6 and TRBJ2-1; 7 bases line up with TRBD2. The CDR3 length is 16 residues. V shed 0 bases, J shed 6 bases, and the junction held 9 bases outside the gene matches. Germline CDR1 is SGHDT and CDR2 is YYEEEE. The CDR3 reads CASSLALSGAFNEQFF. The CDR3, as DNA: TGTGCCAGCAGCTTGGCCCTAAGCGGGGCCTTCAATGAGCAGTTCTTC. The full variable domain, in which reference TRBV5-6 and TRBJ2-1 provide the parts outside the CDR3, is DAGVTQSPTHLIKTRGQQVTLRCSPKSGHDTVSWYQQALGQGPQFIFQYYEEEERQRGNFPDRFSGHQFPNYSSELNVNALLLGDSALYLCASSLALSGAFNEQFFGPGTRLTVL.

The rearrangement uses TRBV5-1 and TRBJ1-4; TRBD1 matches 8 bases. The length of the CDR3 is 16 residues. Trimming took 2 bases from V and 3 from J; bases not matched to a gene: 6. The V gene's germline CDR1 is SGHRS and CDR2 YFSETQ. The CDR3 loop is CASSLGQGAANEKLFF. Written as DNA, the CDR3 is TGCGCCAGCAGCTTAGGGCAGGGGGCCGCTAATGAAAAACTGTTTTTT.

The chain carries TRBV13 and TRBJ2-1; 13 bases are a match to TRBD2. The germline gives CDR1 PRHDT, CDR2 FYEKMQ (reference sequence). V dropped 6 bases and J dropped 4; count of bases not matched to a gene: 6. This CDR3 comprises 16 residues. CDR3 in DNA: TGTGCCAGCAGACGGACTAGCGGGAGTAGGTACAATGAGCAGTTCTTC. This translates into CASRRTSGSRYNEQFF.

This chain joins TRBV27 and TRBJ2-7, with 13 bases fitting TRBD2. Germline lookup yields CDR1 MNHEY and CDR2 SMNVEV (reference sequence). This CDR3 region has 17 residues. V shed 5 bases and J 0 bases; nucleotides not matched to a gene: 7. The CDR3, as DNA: TGTGCCAGCAGTCCGTCGGGACTAGCGGGGAACTCCTACGAGCAGTACTTC. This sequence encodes CASSPSGLAGNSYEQYF.

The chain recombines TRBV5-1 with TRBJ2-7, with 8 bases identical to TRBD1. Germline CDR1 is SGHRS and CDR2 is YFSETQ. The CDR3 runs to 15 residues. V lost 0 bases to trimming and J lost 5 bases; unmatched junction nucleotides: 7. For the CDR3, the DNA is TGCGCCAGCAGCTTGGAGGCAGGGGGCGTGGACGAGCAGTACTTC. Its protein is CASSLEAGGVDEQYF.

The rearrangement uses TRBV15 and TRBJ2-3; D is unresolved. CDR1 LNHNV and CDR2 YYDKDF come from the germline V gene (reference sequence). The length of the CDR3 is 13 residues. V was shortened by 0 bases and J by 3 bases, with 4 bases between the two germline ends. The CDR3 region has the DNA TGTGCCACCAGCAGAGATTTAACAGATACGCAGTATTTT. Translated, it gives CATSRDLTDTQYF.

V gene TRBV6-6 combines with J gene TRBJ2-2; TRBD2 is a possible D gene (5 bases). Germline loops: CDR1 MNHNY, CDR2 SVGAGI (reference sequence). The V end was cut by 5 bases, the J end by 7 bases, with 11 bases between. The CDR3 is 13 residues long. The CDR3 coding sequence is TGTGCCAGCAGTCGCGCTACTAGCGGGGAGCTGTTTTTT. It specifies CASSRATSGELFF.